This TCR beta chain was documented in a study of T cell changes during pregnancy in multiple sclerosis. J gave up 3 bases and V 8 bases, and 6 bases lay outside the gene matches. This CDR3 contains 15 residues. Per germline, CDR1 KGHSH and CDR2 LQKENI. The table came from immunoSEQ multiplex PCR; TCRdb's copy has only in-frame clones and leaves some out. This table has fewer than 90,000 clones, 90% to 95% appearing once. The J gene is TRBJ2-2, the V gene TRBV18; TRBD1 aligns across 10 bases. The TCR comes from a female donor with multiple sclerosis, enrolled in a pregnancy study. The sequencing here drew on peripheral blood, taken in the first trimester of pregnancy. CDR3 sequence (DNA): TGTGCCAGCCGTCAGACAGGGGGCGACACCGGGGAGCTGTTTTTT. Translating gives CASRQTGGDTGELFF.